Sequencing of this TCR beta chain was carried out in a study of blood T cell repertoires in COVID-19. The germline gives CDR1 KGHDR, CDR2 SFDVKD. After removal of 3 bases from V and 0 bases from J, the junction contained 6 bases not matched to a gene. This CDR3 has 18 amino acids. The assay was immunoSEQ multiplex PCR, and TCRdb's table has in-frame clones only and misses some. The sample holds more than 65,000 clones, around 85% seen once. This chain joins TRBV24-1 and TRBJ2-6; 8 bases agree with TRBD1. The clonotype was recovered from an elderly man with acute or convalescent COVID-19. The sample was peripheral blood. The CDR3 reads CATSDGQGYPSGANVLTF. The CDR3 nucleotides are TGTGCCACCAGTGATGGACAGGGATATCCCTCTGGGGCCAACGTCCTGACTTTC.